The entry that follows covers one T cell receptor beta chain sequence. Its antigen is currently unknown. Distinct nucleotide sequences in the sample also encode this CDR3. The V gene lost 1 base and the J gene lost 10 bases, with 17 bases spanning the gap. Germline V gene lookup returns CDR1 SGHTA and CDR2 FQGNSA. The CDR3 runs to 14 residues. Sequencing was performed with immunoSEQ multiplex PCR; in TCRdb, only in-frame clones are kept and a portion is missing. Here the sample spans 41,000 or so clones, 85% to 90% being singletons. The record originates from a study of a mutant IDH1 vaccine in newly diagnosed glioma. The time point is: week 35, safety follow-up. Vaccinated patients received 300 ug of mutant IDH1 20-mer peptide per dose, with topical imiquimod.

This rearrangement joins TRBV7-2 to TRBJ2-7; D is possibly TRBD2 (5 bases). This receptor was taken from a middle-aged man with glioma. Sample: PBMCs, taken from a glioma patient whose treatment included an IDH1 peptide vaccine. DNA of the CDR3: TGTGCCAGCAGCTTAGATTCTTCCGGTCCGGGACAGTACTTC. Its translation: CASSLDSSGPGQYF.